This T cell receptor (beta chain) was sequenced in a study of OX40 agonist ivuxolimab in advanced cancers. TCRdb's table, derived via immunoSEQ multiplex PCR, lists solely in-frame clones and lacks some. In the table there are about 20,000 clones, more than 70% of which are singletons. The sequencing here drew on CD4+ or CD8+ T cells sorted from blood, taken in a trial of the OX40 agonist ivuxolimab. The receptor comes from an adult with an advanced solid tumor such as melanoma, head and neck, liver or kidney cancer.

The CDR3 sequence: CASSSGQETQYF. The CDR3 bases are TGTGCCAGCAGCTCGGGCCAAGAGACCCAGTACTTC. J is TRBJ2-5 and V is TRBV7-9; D is unclear. Germline V CDR1 and CDR2: SEHNR, FQNEAQ (reference sequence). This CDR3 has 12 residues. V was cut by 4 bases and J by 1 base, with 4 bases left in between.